This T cell receptor (beta chain) was sequenced in a study of blood T cells in healthy people across ages. The CDR3 is 12 amino acids. Germline V gene data show CDR1 as DFQATT and CDR2 as SNEGSKA (reference sequence). V gave up 1 base and J gave up 6 bases, with 7 bases separating them. This clonotype was seen more than once but under ten times. With a J-beta primer mix and a sample-barcoded 5' primer, a second PCR ran roughly 6 to 12 cycles. TCRdb reanalysed the 5' RACE reads using MiXCR and keeps one entry per CDR3 protein. Among 1.5 million to 2 million distinct CDR3 sequences listed, 28% were seen once.

The V call is TRBV20-1, the J call TRBJ2-1, with D possibly being TRBD1 or TRBD2 (5 bases each). The receptor comes from a woman between 25 and 40 years old in good health. The specimen sequenced was blood. The CDR3 here is CSARGGSNEQFF. CDR3 bases: TGCAGTGCTAGAGGGGGGAGCAATGAGCAGTTCTTC.